This paragraph reports one T cell receptor (beta chain). These data originate in a study of blood T cells in healthy people across ages. Each donor supplied 7.5 to 10 milliliters of peripheral blood. Germline V gene sequence: CDR1 SGHRS, CDR2 YFSETQ. Trimming pared 0 bases from V and 3 bases from J, leaving 12 bases between. This CDR3 region has 16 residues. Next came a second PCR, run for roughly 7 to 12 cycles, which used a sample-barcoded 5' primer along with a J-beta primer mix. TCRdb ran MiXCR on the 5' RACE reads and lists one entry per CDR3 protein. The repertoire holds about 640,000 distinct CDR3 sequences, with about 54% as singletons.

This sequence originates from a man aged 55-75 years in good health. V usage is TRBV5-1 and J usage is TRBJ2-2, with a tentative D call TRBD2 (6 bases). Material: blood. The CDR3: CASSLGRREDTGELFF. The CDR3 nucleotides read TGCGCCAGCAGCTTGGGTCGCAGGGAGGACACCGGGGAGCTGTTTTTT. Full variable domain (outside the CDR3, taken from reference TRBV5-1 and TRBJ2-2): KAGVTQTPRYLIKTRGQQVTLSCSPISGHRSVSWYQQTPGQGLQFLFEYFSETQRNKGNFPGRFSGRQFSNSRSEMNVSTLELGDSALYLCASSLGRREDTGELFFGEGSRLTVL.